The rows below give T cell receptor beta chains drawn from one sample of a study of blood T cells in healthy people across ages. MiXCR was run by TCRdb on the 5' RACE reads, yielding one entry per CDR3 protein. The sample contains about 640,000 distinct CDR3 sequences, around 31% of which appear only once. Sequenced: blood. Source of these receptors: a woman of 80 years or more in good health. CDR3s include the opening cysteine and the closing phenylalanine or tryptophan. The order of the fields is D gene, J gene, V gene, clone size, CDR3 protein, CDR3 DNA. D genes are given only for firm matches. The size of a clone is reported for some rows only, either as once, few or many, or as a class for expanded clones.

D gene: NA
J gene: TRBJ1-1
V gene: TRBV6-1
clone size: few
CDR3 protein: CASSGSAATLNTEAFF
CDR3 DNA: TGTGCCAGCAGTGGGTCCGCGGCAACTCTGAACACTGAAGCTTTCTTT

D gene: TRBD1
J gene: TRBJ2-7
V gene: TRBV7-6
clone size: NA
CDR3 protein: CASSFRTGSTYEQYF
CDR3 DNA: TGTGCCAGCAGCTTTAGGACAGGGAGCACCTACGAGCAGTACTTC

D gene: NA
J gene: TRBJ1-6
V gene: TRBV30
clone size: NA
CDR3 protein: CAWDSDSPLHF
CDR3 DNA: TGTGCCTGGGACTCCGATTCACCCCTCCACTTT

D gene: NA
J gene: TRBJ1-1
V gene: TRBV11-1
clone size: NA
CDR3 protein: CASSPTEGSFYTEAFF
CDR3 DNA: TGTGCCAGCAGCCCGACGGAGGGATCTTTTTACACTGAAGCTTTCTTT

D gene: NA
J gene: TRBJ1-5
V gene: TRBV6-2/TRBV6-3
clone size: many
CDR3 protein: CASSGAQGARNQPQHF
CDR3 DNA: TGTGCCAGCTCGGGGGCACAAGGGGCAAGGAATCAGCCCCAGCATTTT

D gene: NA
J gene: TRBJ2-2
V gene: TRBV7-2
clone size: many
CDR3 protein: CASSLHSTGELFF
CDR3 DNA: TGTGCCAGCAGCTTACATTCCACCGGGGAGCTGTTTTTT

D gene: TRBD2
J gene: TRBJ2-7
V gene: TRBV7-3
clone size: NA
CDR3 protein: CASSSASGGGTYNEQYF
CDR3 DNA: TGTGCCAGCAGTTCCGCCTCTGGCGGGGGGACCTACAATGAGCAGTACTTC

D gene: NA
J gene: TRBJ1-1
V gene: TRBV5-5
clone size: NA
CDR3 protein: CASSLGWGDFREAFF
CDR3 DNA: TGTGCCAGCAGCCTGGGGTGGGGCGATTTCCGGGAAGCTTTCTTT

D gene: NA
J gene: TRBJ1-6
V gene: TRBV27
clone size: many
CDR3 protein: CASKASSYNSPLHF
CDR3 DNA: TGTGCCAGCAAAGCCAGCTCCTATAATTCACCCCTCCACTTT

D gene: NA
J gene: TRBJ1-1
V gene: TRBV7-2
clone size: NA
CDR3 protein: CASSLDGSWTEAFF
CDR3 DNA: TGTGCCAGCAGCTTAGACGGGAGCTGGACTGAAGCTTTCTTT

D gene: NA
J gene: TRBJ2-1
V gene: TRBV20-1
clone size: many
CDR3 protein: CSARDNDEQFF
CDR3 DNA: TGCAGTGCTAGAGATAACGATGAGCAGTTCTTC

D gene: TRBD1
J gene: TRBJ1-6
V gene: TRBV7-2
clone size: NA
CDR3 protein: CASSLRTGSNSPLHF
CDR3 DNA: TGTGCCAGCAGCTTAAGGACAGGGAGTAATTCACCCCTCCACTTT

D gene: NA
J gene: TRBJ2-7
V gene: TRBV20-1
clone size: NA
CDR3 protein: CSARDLGSVGAEQYF
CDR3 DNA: TGCAGTGCTAGAGATCTAGGAAGCGTCGGGGCCGAGCAGTACTTC

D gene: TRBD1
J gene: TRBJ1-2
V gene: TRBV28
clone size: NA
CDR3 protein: CASSSWTGYGYTF
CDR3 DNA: TGTGCCAGCAGTTCGTGGACAGGGTATGGCTACACCTTC

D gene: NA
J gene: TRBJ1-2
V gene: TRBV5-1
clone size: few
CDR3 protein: CASSTEGGVYGYTF
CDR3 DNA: TGCGCCAGCAGCACTGAGGGCGGGGTCTATGGCTACACCTTC

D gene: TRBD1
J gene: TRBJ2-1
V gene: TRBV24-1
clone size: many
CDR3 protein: CATSDSLSDRGNEQFF
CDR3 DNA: TGTGCCACCAGTGATTCGCTCTCGGACAGGGGCAATGAGCAGTTCTTC

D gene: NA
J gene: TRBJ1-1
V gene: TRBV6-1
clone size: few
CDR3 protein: CASSENSLNTEAFF
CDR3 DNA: TGTGCCAGCAGTGAAAACAGCCTGAACACTGAAGCTTTCTTT

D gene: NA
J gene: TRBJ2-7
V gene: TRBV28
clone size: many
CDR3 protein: CASSLTGSNEQYF
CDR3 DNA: TGTGCCAGCAGTTTAACAGGGTCGAACGAGCAGTACTTC

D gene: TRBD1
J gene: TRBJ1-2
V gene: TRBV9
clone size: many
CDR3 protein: CASSPRTGRGYGYTF
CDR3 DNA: TGTGCCAGCAGCCCCCGGACAGGGAGAGGGTATGGCTACACCTTC

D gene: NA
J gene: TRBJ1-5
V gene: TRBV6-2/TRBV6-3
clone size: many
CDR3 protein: CASSYEGHQPQHF
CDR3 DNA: TGTGCCAGCAGTTACGAGGGTCATCAGCCCCAGCATTTT

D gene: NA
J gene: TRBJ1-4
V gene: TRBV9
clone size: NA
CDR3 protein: CAGSGEDGPHEKLFF
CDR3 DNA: TGTGCCGGCAGCGGTGAGGACGGCCCTCATGAAAAACTGTTTTTT

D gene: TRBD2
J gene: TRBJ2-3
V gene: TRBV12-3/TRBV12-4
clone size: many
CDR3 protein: CASSLSSGGGTQYF
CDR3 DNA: TGTGCCAGCAGTTTATCCAGCGGGGGAGGTACGCAGTATTTT

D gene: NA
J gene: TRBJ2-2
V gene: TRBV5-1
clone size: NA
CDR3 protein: CASSPESNTGELFF
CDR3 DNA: TGCGCCAGCAGCCCGGAATCGAACACCGGGGAGCTGTTTTTT

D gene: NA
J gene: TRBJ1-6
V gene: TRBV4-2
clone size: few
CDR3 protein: CASSQELGWSSPLHF
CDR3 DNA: TGTGCCAGCAGCCAAGAACTAGGGTGGAGTTCACCCCTCCACTTT

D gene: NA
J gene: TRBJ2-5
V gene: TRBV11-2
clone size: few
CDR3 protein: CASSSLYGGETQYF
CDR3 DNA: TGTGCCAGCAGCTCCTTATATGGAGGAGAGACCCAGTACTTC

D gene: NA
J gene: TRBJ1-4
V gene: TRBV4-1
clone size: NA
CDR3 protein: CASSHRTTGMNEKRFF
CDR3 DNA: TGCGCCAGCAGCCACCGTACTACAGGGATGAATGAAAAACGGTTTTTT

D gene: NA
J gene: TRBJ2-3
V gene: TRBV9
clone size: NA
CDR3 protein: CASSETRVATQYF
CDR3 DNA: TGTGCCAGCAGCGAAACTAGGGTAGCTACGCAGTATTTT

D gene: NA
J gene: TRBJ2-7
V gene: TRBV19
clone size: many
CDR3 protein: CASSIRGGEQYF
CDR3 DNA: TGTGCCAGTAGTATCCGGGGAGGCGAGCAGTACTTC

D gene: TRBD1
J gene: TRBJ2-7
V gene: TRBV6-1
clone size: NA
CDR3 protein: CASNPGGRGYEQYF
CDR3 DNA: TGTGCCAGCAACCCTGGGGGCAGGGGGTACGAGCAGTACTTC

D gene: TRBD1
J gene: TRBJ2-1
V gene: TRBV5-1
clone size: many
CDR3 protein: CASSAGQGAWDEQFF
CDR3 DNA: TGCGCCAGCAGCGCGGGACAGGGGGCTTGGGATGAGCAGTTCTTC

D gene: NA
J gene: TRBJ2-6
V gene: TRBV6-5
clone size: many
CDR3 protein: CASSDDGFGANVLTF
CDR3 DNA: TGTGCCAGCAGCGATGACGGGTTCGGGGCCAACGTCCTGACTTTC

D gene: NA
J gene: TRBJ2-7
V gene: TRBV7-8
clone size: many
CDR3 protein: CASSLMRGSPEQYF
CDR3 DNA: TGTGCCAGCAGCTTAATGAGGGGGTCCCCCGAGCAGTACTTC

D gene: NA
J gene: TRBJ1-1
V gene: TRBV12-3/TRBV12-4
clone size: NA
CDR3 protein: CASSSTGPGPTEAFF
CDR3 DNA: TGTGCCAGCAGCTCCACAGGGCCAGGGCCCACTGAAGCTTTCTTT

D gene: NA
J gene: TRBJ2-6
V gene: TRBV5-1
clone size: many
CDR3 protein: CASSLQGIGSGANVLTF
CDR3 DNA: TGCGCCAGCAGCTTGCAGGGAATCGGCTCTGGGGCCAACGTCCTGACTTTC

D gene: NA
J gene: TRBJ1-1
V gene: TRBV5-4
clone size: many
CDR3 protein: CASSLGSGFMNTEAFF
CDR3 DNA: TGTGCCAGCAGCTTGGGGTCGGGGTTCATGAACACTGAAGCTTTCTTT

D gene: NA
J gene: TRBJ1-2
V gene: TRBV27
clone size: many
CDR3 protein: CASSRERNNYGYTF
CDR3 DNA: TGTGCCAGCAGTCGGGAAAGAAACAACTATGGCTACACCTTC

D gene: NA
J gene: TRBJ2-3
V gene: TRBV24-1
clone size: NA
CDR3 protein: CATSELSDTQYF
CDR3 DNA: TGTGCCACCAGTGAGCTGTCAGATACGCAGTATTTT

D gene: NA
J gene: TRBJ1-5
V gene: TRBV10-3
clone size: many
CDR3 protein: CAISGQGNQPQHF
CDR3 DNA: TGTGCCATCAGTGGCCAGGGCAATCAGCCCCAGCATTTT

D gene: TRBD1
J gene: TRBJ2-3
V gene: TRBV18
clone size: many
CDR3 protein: CASSPLQGVITDTQYF
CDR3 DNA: TGTGCCAGCTCACCACTTCAGGGGGTTATCACAGATACGCAGTATTTT

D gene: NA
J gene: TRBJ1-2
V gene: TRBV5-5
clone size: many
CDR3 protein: CASRQTANPPLGYGYTF
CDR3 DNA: TGTGCCAGCAGACAGACAGCTAACCCTCCGTTAGGTTATGGCTACACCTTC

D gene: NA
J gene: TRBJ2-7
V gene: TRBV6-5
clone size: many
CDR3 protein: CASTPSRVPYEQYF
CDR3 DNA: TGTGCCAGCACTCCCTCCCGCGTACCCTACGAGCAGTACTTC

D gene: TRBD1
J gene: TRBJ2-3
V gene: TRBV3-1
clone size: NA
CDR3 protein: CASSQAAGGTATQYF
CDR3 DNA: TGTGCCAGCAGCCAAGCGGCAGGGGGCACAGCTACGCAGTATTTT

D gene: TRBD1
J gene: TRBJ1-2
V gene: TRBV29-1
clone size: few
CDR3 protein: CSVRAGTGGNGCTF
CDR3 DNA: TGTAGCGTTAGAGCCGGGACAGGGGGCAATGGCTGCACCTTC

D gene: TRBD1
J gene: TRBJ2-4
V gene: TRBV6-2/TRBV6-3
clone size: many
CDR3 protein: CASSYGTGGSSFQNIQYF
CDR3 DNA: TGTGCCAGCAGTTATGGGACAGGGGGCTCCTCATTCCAAAACATTCAGTACTTC

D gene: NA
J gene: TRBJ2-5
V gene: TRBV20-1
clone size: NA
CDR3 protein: CSANSGAINDEQYF
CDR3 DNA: TGCAGTGCTAACTCGGGAGCTATAAACGATGAGCAGTACTTC

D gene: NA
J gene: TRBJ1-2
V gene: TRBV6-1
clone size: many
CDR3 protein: CASSEWDDYGYTF
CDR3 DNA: TGTGCCAGCAGTGAATGGGATGACTATGGCTACACCTTC